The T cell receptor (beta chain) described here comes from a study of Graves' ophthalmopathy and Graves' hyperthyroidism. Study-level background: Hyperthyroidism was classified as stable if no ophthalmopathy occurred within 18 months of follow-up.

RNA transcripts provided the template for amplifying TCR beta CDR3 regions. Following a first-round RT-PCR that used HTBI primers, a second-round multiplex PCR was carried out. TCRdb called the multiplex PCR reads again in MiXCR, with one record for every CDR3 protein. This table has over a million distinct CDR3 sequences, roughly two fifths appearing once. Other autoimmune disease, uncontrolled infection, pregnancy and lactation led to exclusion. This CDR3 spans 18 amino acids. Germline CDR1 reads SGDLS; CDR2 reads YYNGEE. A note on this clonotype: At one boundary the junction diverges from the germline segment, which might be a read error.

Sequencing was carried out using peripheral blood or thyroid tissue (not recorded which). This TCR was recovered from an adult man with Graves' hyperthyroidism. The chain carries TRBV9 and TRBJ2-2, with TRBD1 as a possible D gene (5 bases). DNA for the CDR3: TGTGCCAGCGGCGTAGATCATGTCAGGGCGTCGAGCACCGGGGAGCTGTTTTTT. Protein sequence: CASGVDHVRASSTGELFF.